The clone carrying this TCR beta chain was detected many times. Its specificity is unknown. Trimming took off 5 bases at V and 8 bases at J, with 24 bases between the two ends. This CDR3 has 16 amino acids. Germline V CDR1 and CDR2: MNHEY, SMNVEV (reference sequence). The data belong to a study of T cells in Graves' hyperthyroidism and ophthalmopathy. Study-level background: Before treatment of any kind, peripheral blood was taken at initial diagnosis.

Clinical symptoms, serum thyroxine, TRAb, thyroid ultrasound and orbital computed tomography established diagnosis. PBMCs were sourced from approximately 9 ml fresh peripheral blood. Notes on the study in general: Researchers report that a 13 V-J model separated ophthalmopathy from stable hyperthyroidism.

Amplification targeted TCR beta CDR3 regions from RNA transcripts. TCR CDR3 regions were first amplified by RT-PCR with HTBI primers. TCRdb passed the multiplex PCR reads through MiXCR, listing each CDR3 protein once. Among hundreds of thousands of distinct CDR3 sequences listed, over 12% were seen once. Sequencing used blood. The receptor was isolated from a man younger than 35 with Graves' ophthalmopathy. This sequence joins TRBV27 and TRBJ1-2; D remains ambiguous. The CDR3 nucleotides read TGTGCCAGCAGTGACCTCTTGGGAGGACGCACGAGGGGCTACACCTTC. Translation: CASSDLLGGRTRGYTF.